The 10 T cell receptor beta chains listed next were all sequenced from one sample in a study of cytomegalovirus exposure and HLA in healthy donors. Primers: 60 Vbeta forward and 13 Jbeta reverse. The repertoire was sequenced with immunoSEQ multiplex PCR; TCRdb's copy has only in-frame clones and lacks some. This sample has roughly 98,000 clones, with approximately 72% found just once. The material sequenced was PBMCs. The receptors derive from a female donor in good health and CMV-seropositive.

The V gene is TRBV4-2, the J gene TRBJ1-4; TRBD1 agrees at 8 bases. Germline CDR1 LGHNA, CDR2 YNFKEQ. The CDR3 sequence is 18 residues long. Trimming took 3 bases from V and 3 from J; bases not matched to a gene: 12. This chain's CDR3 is CASSQIFRGRLANEKLFF. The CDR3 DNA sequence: TGTGCCAGCAGCCAGATTTTCAGGGGGCGCCTGGCTAATGAAAAACTGTTTTTT.

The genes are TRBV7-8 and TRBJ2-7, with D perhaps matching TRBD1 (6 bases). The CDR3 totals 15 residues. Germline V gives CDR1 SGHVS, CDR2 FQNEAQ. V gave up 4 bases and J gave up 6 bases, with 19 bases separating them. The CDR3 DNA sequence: TGTGCCAGCAGCTCTGACCTCAGGGGCCGGGCCGAGCAGTACTTC. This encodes CASSSDLRGRAEQYF.

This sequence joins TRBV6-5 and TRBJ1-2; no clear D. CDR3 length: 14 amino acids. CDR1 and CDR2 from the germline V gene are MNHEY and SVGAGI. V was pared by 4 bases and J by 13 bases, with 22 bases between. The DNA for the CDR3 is TGTGCCAGCAGTTCAGGCCTCGAAGGACGACGGGGCACCTTC. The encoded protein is CASSSGLEGRRGTF.

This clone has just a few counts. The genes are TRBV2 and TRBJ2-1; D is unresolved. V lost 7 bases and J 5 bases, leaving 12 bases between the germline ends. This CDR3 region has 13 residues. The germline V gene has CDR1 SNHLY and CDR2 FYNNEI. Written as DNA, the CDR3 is TGTGCCAGCACTAGATCACCCAACAATGAGCAGTTCTTC. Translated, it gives CASTRSPNNEQFF.

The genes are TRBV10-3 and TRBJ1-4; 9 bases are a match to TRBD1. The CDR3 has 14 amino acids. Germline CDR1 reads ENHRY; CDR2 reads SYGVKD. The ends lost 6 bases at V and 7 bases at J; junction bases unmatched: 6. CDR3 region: CAISPTGGGEKLFF. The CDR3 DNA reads TGTGCCATCAGCCCGACAGGGGGAGGTGAAAAACTGTTTTTT.

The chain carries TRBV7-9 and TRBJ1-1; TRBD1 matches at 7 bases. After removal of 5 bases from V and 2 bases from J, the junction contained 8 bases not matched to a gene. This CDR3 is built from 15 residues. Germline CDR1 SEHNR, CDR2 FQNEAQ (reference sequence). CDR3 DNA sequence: TGTGCCAGCAGCCCCGGGACAGAATATAACACTGAAGCTTTCTTT. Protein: CASSPGTEYNTEAFF.

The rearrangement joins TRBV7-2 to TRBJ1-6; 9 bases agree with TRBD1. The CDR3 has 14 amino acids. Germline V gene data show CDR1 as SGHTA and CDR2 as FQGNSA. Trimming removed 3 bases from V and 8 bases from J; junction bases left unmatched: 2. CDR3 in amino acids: CASSLGQGDSPLHF. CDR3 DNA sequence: TGTGCCAGCAGCTTGGGACAGGGAGATTCACCCCTCCACTTT.

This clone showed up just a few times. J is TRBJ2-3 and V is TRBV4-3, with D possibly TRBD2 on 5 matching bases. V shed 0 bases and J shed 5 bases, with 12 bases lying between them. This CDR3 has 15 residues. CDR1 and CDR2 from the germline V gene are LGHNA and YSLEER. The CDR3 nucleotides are TGCGCCAGCAGCCAAGATCAGGATGAGGGAGATACGCAGTATTTT. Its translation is CASSQDQDEGDTQYF.

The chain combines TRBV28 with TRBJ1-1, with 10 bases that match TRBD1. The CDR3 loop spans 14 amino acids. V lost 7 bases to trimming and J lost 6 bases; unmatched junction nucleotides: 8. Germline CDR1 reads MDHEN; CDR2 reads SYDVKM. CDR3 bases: TGTGCCAGCAAGCCGGGACAGGGGTTCTCTGAAGCTTTCTTT. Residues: CASKPGQGFSEAFF. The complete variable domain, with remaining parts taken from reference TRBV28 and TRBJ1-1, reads DVKVTQSSRYLVKRTGEKVFLECVQDMDHENMFWYRQDPGLGLRLIYFSYDVKMKEKGDIPEGYSVSREKKERFSLILESASTNQTSMYLCASKPGQGFSEAFFGQGTRLTVV.

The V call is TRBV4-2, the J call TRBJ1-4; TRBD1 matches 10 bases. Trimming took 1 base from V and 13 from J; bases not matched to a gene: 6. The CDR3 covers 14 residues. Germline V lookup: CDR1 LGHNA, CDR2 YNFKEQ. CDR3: CASSQGTGGPGLFF. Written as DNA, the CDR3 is TGTGCCAGCAGCCAAGGGACAGGGGGACCTGGACTGTTTTTT.